The present T cell receptor (beta chain) was sequenced within a study of sequential checkpoint blockade in melanoma (dated by TCRdb to about 2019). Notes on the research overall: In a 1:1 randomization, patients received either first-line nivolumab then ipilimumab (arm A) or ipilimumab then nivolumab (arm B). Both trial sequences were followed by maintenance nivolumab.

Worth noting for this clone: Its antigen remains unidentified. Within one base of it there is no much larger clone, and no base qualities were kept.

CDR1 and CDR2 are drawn from the germline V gene: SNHLY, FYNNEI. V and J are trimmed by 6 bases and 3 bases, and the gene matches miss 9 bases of the junction. The CDR3 sequence holds 15 residues, the cysteine and phenylalanine included. The only DNA kept is the CDR3, 45 bases in frame from the first base. The treatment or condition label, as the study defines it: randomized to nivolumab then ipilimumab (arm A) or the reverse (arm B). Prior DNA-damaging chemotherapy had not been received by any trial patient. Live CD3+CD8+ cells negative for CD19 and CD56 were sorted from thawed PBMCs on a FACS Aria II flow cytometer. The samples were obtained from melanoma patients enrolled in CheckMate 064, an open-label, randomized phase II trial testing sequential checkpoint blockade. Peripheral blood mononuclear cells were collected by leukapheresis, purified with Ficoll-Paque, and frozen in human serum with about 9.2% DMSO. Purity of sorted blood CD3+CD8+ cells was verified at >98% immediately after sorting, followed by DNA extraction.

The study at large found these results: Larger, independent patient cohorts are needed to validate the response-prediction model that combines TCR metrics and mutation burden.

TCRbeta CDR3 regions were immunosequenced from genomic DNA with the immunoSEQ Assay. Before high-throughput sequencing, the genomic DNA was amplified using bias-controlled multiplex PCR. Concerning the study's data processing: To quantify the absolute abundance of each unique TCRbeta CDR3 region, the sequences were collapsed and filtered. Clonality was defined as 1 minus Pielou's evenness and was calculated using productive rearrangements only. A previously published method was used to identify clones whose frequencies were significantly greater in on-treatment samples than in baseline samples. TCRdb's version of the immuneACCESS table is confined to in-frame rearrangements and falls short of the full clone set. An unresolved V gene accounts for under half of the shortfall where checked; the remainder is of unknown origin. V and J calls and clone size follow that table, whereas D and trimming were derived from the DNA. This sample holds around 22,000 clones; roughly 75% were observed only once. The leading ten clones occupy under 20% of the sample.

The chain couples TRBV2 to TRBJ2-7, and 9 junctional nucleotides match TRBD1. This TCR came from a human donor with melanoma. Here the sequenced sample was CD8+ T cells sorted from blood (inferred from file names), taken from a patient given nivolumab and ipilimumab in sequence. The CDR3 here reads CASRTAGTGIYEQYF. The DNA reads as follows: TGTGCCAGCAGGACTGCCGGGACAGGGATCTACGAGCAGTACTTC.